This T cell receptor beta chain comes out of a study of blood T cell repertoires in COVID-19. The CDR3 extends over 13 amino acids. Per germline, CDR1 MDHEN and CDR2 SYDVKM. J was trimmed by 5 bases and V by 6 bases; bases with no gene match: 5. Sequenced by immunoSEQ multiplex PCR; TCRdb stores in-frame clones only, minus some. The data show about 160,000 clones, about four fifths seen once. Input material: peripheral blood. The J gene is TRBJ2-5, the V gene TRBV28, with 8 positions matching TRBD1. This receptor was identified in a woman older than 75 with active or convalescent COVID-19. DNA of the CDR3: TGTGCCAGCAGGGCAGGGGGCCGTGAGACCCAGTACTTC. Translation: CASRAGGRETQYF.